This T cell receptor (beta chain) derives from a study of cytomegalovirus exposure and HLA in healthy donors. Study-wide points: Prior analysis indicated that the majority of TCR beta V segments exhibited productivity approximately 90% or approximately 30% of the time.

In germline, CDR1 is SGHRS, CDR2 YFSETQ. Trimming cost V 0 bases and J 0 bases, with 6 bases left between them. This CDR3 is built from 14 residues. With respect to this clone: Its target is unknown. Other DNA sequences in the same sample also yield this CDR3.

The PCR employed 60 Vbeta primers together with 13 Jbeta primers. The protocol was immunoSEQ multiplex PCR, while the TCRdb copy is restricted to in-frame clones and leaves out a portion. The sample holds 190,000 or so clones; 75% to 85% are singletons and the top ten take 1.5% to 1.7%. Sequenced input: PBMCs. The TCR was taken from a girl between 5 and 17 years old in good health and CMV-seropositive. The chain carries TRBV5-1 and TRBJ1-1; no clear D gene. The DNA of the CDR3 is TGCGCCAGCAGCTTGGGAGGTTTGAACACTGAAGCTTTCTTT. Amino acid sequence: CASSLGGLNTEAFF.